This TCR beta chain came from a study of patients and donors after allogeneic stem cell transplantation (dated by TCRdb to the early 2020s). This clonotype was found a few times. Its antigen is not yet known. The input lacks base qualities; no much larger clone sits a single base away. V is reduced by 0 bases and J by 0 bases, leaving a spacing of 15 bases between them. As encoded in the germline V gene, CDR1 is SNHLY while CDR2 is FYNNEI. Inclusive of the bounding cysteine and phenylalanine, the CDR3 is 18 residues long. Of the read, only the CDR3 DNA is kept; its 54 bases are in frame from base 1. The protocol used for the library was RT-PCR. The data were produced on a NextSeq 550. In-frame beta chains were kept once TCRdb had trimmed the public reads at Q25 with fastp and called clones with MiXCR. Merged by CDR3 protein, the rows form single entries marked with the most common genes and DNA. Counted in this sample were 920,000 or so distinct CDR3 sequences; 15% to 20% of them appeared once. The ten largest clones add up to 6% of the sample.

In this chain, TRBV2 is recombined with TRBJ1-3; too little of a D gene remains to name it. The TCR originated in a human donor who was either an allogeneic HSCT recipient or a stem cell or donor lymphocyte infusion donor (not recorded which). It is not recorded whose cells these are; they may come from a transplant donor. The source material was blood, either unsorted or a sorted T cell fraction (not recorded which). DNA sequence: TGTGCCAGCAGTGAAGCAAAGGGCCGGCACCTCTCTGGAAACACCATATATTTT. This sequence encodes CASSEAKGRHLSGNTIYF.